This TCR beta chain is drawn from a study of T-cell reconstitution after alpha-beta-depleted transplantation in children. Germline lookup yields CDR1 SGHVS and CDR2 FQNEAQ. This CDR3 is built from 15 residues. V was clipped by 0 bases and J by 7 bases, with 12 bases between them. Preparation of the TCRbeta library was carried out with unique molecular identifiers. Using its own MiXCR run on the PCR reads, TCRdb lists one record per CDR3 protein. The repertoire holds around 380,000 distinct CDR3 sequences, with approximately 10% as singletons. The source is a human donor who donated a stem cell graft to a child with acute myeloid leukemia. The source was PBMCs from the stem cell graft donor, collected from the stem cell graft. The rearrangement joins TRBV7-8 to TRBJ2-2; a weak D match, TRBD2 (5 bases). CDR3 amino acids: CASSLALASSGELFF. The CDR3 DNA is TGTGCCAGCAGCTTAGCCTTAGCGTCAAGCGGGGAGCTGTTTTTT.